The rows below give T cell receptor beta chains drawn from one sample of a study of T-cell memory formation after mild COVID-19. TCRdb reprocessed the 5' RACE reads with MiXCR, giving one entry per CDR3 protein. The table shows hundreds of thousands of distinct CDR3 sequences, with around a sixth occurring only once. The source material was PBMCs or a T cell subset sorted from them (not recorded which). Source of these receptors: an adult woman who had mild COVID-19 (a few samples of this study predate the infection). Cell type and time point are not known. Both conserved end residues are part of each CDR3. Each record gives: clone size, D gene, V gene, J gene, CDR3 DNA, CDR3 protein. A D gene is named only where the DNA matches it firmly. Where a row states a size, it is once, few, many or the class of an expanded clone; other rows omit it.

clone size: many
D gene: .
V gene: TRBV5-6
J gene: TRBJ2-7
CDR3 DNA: TGTGCCAGCAGCTTGCGGTTTTCCTACGAGCAGTACTTC
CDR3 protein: CASSLRFSYEQYF

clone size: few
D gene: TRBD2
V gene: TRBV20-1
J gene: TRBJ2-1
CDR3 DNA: TGCAGTGCTAGAGTGCGCGGGAGGGCCGAGTTCTTC
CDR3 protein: CSARVRGRAEFF

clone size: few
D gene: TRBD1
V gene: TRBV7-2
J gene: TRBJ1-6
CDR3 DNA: TGTGCCAGCAGCTCCTACCGGACAGGGGGAAGTTCACCCCTCCACTTT
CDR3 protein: CASSSYRTGGSSPLHF

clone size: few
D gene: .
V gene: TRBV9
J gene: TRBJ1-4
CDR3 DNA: TGTGCCAGCAGCGCCAATCAAGGACGGAGTAATGAAAAACTGTTTTTT
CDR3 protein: CASSANQGRSNEKLFF

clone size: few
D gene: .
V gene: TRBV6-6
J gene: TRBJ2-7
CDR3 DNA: TGTGCCAGCAGTTACTCGGGGGGCGCGGGGGAGCAGTACTTC
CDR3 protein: CASSYSGGAGEQYF

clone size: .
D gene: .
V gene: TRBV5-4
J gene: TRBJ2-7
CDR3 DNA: TGTGCCAGCAGCTTCAGCCGGACGGGGGAGCAGTACTTC
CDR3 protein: CASSFSRTGEQYF

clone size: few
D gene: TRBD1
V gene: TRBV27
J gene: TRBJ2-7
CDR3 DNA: TGTGCCAGCAGTTTACAGGGGGCGCTTCGCGAGCAGTACTTC
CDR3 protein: CASSLQGALREQYF

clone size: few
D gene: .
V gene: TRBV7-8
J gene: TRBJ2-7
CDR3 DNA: TGTGCCAGCAGCTTAGAAGGGTACACCACCCAGTACTTC
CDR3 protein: CASSLEGYTTQYF

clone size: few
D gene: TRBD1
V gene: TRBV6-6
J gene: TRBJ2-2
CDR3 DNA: TGTGCCAGCAGTTCGGGACAGCAGATTTTTAGTTCCGGGGAGCTGTTTTTT
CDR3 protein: CASSSGQQIFSSGELFF

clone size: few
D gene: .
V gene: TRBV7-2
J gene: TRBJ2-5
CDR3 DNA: TGTGCCAGCAGTCAAGTCGGGGGCGGTGGGCGAGAGACCCAGTACTTC
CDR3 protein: CASSQVGGGGRETQYF

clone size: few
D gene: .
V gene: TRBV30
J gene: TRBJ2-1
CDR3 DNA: TGTGCCTGGAATAGGCCTTCCAATGAGCAGTTCTTC
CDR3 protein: CAWNRPSNEQFF

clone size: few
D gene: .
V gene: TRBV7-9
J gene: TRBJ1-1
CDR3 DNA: TGTGCCAGCAGCTTATCTGGGGGATACTACACTGAAGCTTTCTTT
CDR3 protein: CASSLSGGYYTEAFF

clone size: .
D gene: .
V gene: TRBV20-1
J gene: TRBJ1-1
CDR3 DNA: TGCAGTGCCCAGACCTCTAGCGGGGATACTGAAGCTTTCTTT
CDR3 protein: CSAQTSSGDTEAFF

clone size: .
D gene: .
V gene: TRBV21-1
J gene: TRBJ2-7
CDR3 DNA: TGTGCCAGCAGCGCGAAACGGGGTCCGATCGAAAACCACGAGCAGTACTTC
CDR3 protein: CASSAKRGPIENHEQYF

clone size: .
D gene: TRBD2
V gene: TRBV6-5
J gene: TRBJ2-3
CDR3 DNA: TGTGCCAGCAGTTACTCGTTGGGACTAGCGGAGCATACGCAGTATTTT
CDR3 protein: CASSYSLGLAEHTQYF

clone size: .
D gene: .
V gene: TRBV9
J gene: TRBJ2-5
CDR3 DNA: TGTGCCAGCAGCATGACTAGTTTGGAGACCCAGTACTTC
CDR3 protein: CASSMTSLETQYF

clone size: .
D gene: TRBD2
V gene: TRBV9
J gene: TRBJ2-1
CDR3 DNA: TGTGCCAGCAGCGTAGAGTCTAGCGGGGGCAATGAGCAGTTCTTC
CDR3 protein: CASSVESSGGNEQFF

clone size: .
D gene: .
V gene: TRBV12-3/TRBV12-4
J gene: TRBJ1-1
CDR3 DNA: TGTGCCAGCAGGGGGCCCCTCGGCACTGAAGCTTTCTTT
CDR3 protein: CASRGPLGTEAFF

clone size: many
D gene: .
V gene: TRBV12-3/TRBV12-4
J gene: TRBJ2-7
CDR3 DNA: TGTGCCAGCAGAAAGGATGTACGCGGGCCCTACGAGCAGTACTTC
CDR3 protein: CASRKDVRGPYEQYF

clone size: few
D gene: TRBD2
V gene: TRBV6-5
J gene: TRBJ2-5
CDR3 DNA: TGTGCCACACAGACTAGCGGGATAAAGACCCAGTACTTC
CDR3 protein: CATQTSGIKTQYF

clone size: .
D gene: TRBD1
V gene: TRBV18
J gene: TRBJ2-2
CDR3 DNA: TGTGCCAGCTCTCCTGCCGGACAGGGGGCTAGAAGGACCGGGGAGCTGTTTTTT
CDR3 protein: CASSPAGQGARRTGELFF

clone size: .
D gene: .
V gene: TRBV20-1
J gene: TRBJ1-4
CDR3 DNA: TGCAGTGCTAGAGATAGGTCAAATGAAAAACTGTTTTTT
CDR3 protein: CSARDRSNEKLFF

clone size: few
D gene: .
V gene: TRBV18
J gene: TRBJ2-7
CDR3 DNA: TGTGCCAGCTCACCTGGAGCGACAGGTTACTACGAGCAGTACTTC
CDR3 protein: CASSPGATGYYEQYF

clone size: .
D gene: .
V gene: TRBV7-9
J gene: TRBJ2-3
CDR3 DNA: TGTGCCAGCAGCTTAATAGGGTTGAGCACAGATACGCAGTATTTT
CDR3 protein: CASSLIGLSTDTQYF

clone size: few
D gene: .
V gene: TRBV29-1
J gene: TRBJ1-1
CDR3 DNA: TGCAGCGTTTCACCCCGGCCAGGGATTGCTGAAGCTTTCTTT
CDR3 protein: CSVSPRPGIAEAFF

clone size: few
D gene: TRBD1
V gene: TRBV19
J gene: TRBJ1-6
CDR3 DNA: TGTGCCAGTAGGCGGACAGGGGCGAGGAGAAATTCACCCCTCCACTTT
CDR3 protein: CASRRTGARRNSPLHF

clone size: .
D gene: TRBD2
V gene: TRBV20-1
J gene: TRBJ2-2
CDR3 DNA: TGCAGTGCCCCGTTAGCGGGCATGAACACCGGGGAGCTGTTTTTT
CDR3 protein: CSAPLAGMNTGELFF

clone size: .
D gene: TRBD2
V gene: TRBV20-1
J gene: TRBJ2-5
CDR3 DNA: TGCAGTGCTAGAGGGCTAGCGGGAGAGGGGATACAAGAGACCCAGTACTTC
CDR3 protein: CSARGLAGEGIQETQYF

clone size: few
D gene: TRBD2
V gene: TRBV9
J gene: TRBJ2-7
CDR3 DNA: TGTGCCAGCGGAGGACTAGCCCCTCACGAGCAGTACTTC
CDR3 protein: CASGGLAPHEQYF

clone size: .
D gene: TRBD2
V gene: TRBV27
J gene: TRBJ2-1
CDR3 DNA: TGTGCCAGCATGAAACCAGGACTAGCGGGAGTTAATGAGCAGTTCTTC
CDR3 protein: CASMKPGLAGVNEQFF

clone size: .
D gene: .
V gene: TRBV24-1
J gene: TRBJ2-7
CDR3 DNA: TGTGCCACCAGTGGGCAGGGCGATCCTGGCGAGCAGTACTTC
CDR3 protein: CATSGQGDPGEQYF

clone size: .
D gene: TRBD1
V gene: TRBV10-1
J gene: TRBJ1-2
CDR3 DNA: TGCGCCAGCAGTGAGTCGCCGGGACAGGGTCGATATGGCTACACCTTC
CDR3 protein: CASSESPGQGRYGYTF

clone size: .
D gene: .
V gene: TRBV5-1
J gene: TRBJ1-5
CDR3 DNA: TGCGCCAGCAGCTTGGGGGCGGGGGGCCCTCAGCATTTT
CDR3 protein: CASSLGAGGPQHF

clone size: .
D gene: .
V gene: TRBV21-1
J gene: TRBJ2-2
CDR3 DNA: TGTGCCAGCCGGGGGGCGAAACCGGACAGAGAGAACACCGGGGAGCTGTTTTTT
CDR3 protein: CASRGAKPDRENTGELFF

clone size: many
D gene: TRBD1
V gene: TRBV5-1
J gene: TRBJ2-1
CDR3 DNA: TGCGCCAGCAGCTTGCTAACAGGGGTCCGACTGACTACCAATGAGCAGTTCTTC
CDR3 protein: CASSLLTGVRLTTNEQFF

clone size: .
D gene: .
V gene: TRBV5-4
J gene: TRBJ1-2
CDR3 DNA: TGTGCCAGCAGCTCGTACAGTGTCGGAGGCTACTCCTTC
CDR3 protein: CASSSYSVGGYSF

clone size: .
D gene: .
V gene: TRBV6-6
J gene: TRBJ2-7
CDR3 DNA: TGTGCCAGCAGTTCCTCACTCTACGAGCAGTACTTC
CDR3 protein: CASSSSLYEQYF

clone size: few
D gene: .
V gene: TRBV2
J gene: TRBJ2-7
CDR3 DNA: TGTGCCAGCGACCGTCGAGACTTGAACTACGAGCAGTACTTC
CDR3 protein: CASDRRDLNYEQYF